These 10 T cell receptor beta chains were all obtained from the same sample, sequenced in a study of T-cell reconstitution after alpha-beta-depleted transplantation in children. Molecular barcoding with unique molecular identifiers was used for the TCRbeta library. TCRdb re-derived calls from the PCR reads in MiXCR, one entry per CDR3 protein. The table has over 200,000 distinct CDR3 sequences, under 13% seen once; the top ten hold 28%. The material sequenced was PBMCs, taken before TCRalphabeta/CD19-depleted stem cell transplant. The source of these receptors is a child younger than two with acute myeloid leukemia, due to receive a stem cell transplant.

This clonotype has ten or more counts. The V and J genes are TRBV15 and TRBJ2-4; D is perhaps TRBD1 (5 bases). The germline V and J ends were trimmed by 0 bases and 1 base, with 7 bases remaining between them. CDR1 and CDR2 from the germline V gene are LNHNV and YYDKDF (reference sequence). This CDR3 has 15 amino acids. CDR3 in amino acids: CATSRDRDAKNIQYF. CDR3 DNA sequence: TGTGCCACCAGCAGAGACAGGGATGCCAAAAACATTCAGTACTTC.

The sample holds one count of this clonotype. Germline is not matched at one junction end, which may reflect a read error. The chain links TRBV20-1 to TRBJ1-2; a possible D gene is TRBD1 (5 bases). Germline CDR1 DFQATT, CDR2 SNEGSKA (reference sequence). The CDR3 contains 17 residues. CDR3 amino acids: CCAQGRGSGSSNYGYTF. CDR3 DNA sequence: TGCTGTGCCCAGGGTCGGGGCAGTGGATCGTCGAACTATGGCTACACCTTC.

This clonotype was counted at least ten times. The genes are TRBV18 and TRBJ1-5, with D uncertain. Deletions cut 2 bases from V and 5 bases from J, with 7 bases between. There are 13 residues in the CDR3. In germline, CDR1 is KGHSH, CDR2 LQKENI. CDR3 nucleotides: TGTGCCAGCTCACCAGGCCAGGATCAGCCCCAGCATTTT. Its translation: CASSPGQDQPQHF.

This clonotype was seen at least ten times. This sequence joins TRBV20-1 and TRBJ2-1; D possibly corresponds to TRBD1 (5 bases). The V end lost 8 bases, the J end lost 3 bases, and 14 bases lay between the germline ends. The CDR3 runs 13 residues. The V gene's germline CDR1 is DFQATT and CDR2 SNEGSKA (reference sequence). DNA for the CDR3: TGCAGTTCCTCTAGGGGTATCTACAATGAGCAGTTCTTC. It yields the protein CSSSRGIYNEQFF.

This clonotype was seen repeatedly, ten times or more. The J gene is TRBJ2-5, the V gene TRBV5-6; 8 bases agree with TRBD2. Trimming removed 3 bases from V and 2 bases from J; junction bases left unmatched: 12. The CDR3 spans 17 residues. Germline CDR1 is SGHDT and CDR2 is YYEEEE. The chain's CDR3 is CASSSQRRIAGQETQYF. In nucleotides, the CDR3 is TGTGCCAGCAGCTCCCAAAGGCGGATAGCGGGGCAAGAGACCCAGTACTTC.

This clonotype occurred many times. For the CDR3, the DNA is TGCAGTGCTGGCTCAGGGGGTGGGTCATATGGCTACACCTTC. Translated, it gives CSAGSGGGSYGYTF. The genes are TRBV20-1 and TRBJ1-2; the match to TRBD1 covers 7 bases. Unmatched junction bases numbered 11, after V lost 5 bases and J lost 5 bases. The CDR3 contains 14 residues. Germline V gene sequence: CDR1 DFQATT, CDR2 SNEGSKA (reference sequence).

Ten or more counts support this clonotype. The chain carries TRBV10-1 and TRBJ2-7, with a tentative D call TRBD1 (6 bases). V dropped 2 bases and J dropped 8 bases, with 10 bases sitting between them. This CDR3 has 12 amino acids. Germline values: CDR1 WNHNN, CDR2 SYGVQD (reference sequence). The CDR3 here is CASSEQQGQQYF. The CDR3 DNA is TGCGCCAGCAGTGAGCAACAGGGCCAGCAGTACTTC.

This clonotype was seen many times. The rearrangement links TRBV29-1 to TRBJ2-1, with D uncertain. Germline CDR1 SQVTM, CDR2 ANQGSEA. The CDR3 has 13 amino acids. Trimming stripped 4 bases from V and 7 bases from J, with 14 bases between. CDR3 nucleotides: TGCAGCGTTGGTAGGACGATAGGGAATGAGCAGTTCTTC. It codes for CSVGRTIGNEQFF.

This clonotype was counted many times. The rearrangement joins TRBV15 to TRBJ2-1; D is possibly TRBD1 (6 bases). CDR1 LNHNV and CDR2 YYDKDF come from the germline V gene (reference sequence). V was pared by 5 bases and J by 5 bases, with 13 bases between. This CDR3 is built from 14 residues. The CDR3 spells CATSRDTMNNEQFF. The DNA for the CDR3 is TGTGCCACCAGCCGGGACACCATGAACAATGAGCAGTTCTTC.

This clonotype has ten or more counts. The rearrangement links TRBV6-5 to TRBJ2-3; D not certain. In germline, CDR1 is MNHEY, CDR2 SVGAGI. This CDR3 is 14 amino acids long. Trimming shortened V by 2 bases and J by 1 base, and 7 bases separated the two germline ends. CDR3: CASSYPARTDTQYF. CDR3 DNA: TGTGCCAGCAGTTACCCGGCCCGCACAGATACGCAGTATTTT.